Below, 13 T cell receptor beta chains from the same sample are listed, as sequenced in a study of cytomegalovirus exposure and HLA in healthy donors. The study ran its PCR with 60 Vbeta and 13 Jbeta primers. Some clones are missing from TCRdb's copy, which holds only in-frame ones; the method was immunoSEQ multiplex PCR. This sample has about 110,000 clones, with approximately 79% found just once. The sequenced sample was PBMCs. The receptors come from a young man in good health and CMV-seropositive.

V usage is TRBV19 and J usage is TRBJ2-3; 10 nucleotides line up with TRBD2. Germline assignment: CDR1 LNHDA and CDR2 SQIVND (reference sequence). After removal of 9 bases from V and 7 bases from J, the junction contained 10 bases not matched to a gene. The CDR3 has 14 residues. CDR3 loop: CASLSGGAENTQYF. In nucleotides, the CDR3 is TGTGCCAGCCTCAGCGGGGGGGCTGAAAATACGCAGTATTTT.

The CDR3 region has the DNA TGCAGTGCGAACCGGGACACTGAAGCTTTCTTT. This sequence encodes CSANRDTEAFF. V is TRBV20-1 and J is TRBJ1-1; D is uncertain. Germline assignment: CDR1 DFQATT and CDR2 SNEGSKA (reference sequence). The CDR3 is 11 residues long. V lost 6 bases, J lost 3 bases, and 8 bases lay in between.

V is TRBV27 and J is TRBJ2-1, with 12 positions matching TRBD1. Germline V lookup: CDR1 MNHEY, CDR2 SMNVEV (reference sequence). CDR3 size: 16 residues. The junction had 7 bases not matched to a gene; V was cut back by 1 base and J by 9 bases. Here the CDR3 reads CASSLLGTGGLSEQFF. The DNA of the CDR3 is TGTGCCAGCAGTTTATTAGGGACAGGGGGCCTTAGTGAGCAGTTCTTC.

This clone was detected a few times. The rearrangement links TRBV4-2 to TRBJ2-7, with D unclear. Germline CDR1 reads LGHNA; CDR2 reads YNFKEQ. The V end lost 0 bases, the J end lost 0 bases, and 3 bases lay between the germline ends. This CDR3 spans 13 amino acids. CDR3 sequence reads: CASSQDSSYEQYF. In DNA, the CDR3 is TGTGCCAGCAGCCAAGACAGCTCCTACGAGCAGTACTTC.

In its sample, this clone was seen a few times. A junction boundary mismatches the germline segment, possibly from a read error. CDR3 sequence (DNA): TGTTCCAGCAGCTTAGGGGGAGTCTCCTACGAGCAGTACTTC. It is translated as CSSSLGGVSYEQYF. The chain has TRBV7-9 and TRBJ2-7, with a weak D call TRBD1 (6 bases). The germline V gene encodes CDR1 SEHNR and CDR2 FQNEAQ (reference sequence). The CDR3 contains 14 residues.

The chain links TRBV7-2 to TRBJ2-7; TRBD2 matches at 10 bases. V trimming: 1 base; J trimming: 3 bases; junction bases outside the gene matches: 6. The CDR3 is made up of 16 amino acids. Germline values: CDR1 SGHTA, CDR2 FQGNSA. The CDR3 region is CASSLGSGGYNYEQYF. The DNA for the CDR3 is TGTGCCAGCAGCTTAGGTAGCGGGGGGTACAACTACGAGCAGTACTTC.

The chain carries TRBV19 and TRBJ1-3, with D possibly matching TRBD1 (5 bases). CDR3 size: 16 residues. Germline lookup yields CDR1 LNHDA and CDR2 SQIVND (reference sequence). The V end lost 5 bases, the J end lost 0 bases, and 14 bases lay between the germline ends. The DNA of the CDR3 is TGTGCCAGTAGTCCCCCGGGACTGAACTCTGGAAACACCATATATTTT. Translating gives CASSPPGLNSGNTIYF.

This clone was observed once. CDR3 amino acids: CASSPQPGAGYTF. CDR3 coding DNA: TGTGCCAGCAGCCCGCAGCCAGGTGCTGGCTACACCTTC. This chain joins TRBV11-2 and TRBJ1-2; unclear D gene. Germline CDR1 and CDR2: SGHAT and FQNNGV. V dropped 5 bases and J dropped 7 bases, with 14 bases sitting between them. The CDR3 spans 13 residues.

This clone has just a few counts. The chain couples TRBV5-1 to TRBJ1-5; possibly TRBD1 for D (5 bases). The germline V gene has CDR1 SGHRS and CDR2 YFSETQ. V was trimmed by 4 bases and J by 7 bases, leaving 15 bases between them. The CDR3 sequence is 14 residues long. CDR3 amino acids: CASSEDTQGQPQHF. In nucleotides, the CDR3 is TGCGCCAGCAGCGAGGACACCCAAGGGCAGCCCCAGCATTTT.

This chain links TRBV7-9 with TRBJ2-3; 9 bases map to TRBD1. The CDR3 loop spans 15 amino acids. J gave up 1 base and V 5 bases, and 4 bases lay outside the gene matches. Germline V gene lookup returns CDR1 SEHNR and CDR2 FQNEAQ (reference sequence). CDR3 nucleotide sequence: TGTGCCAGCAGCCAGGGGGACAGGGGCACAGATACGCAGTATTTT. Translating gives CASSQGDRGTDTQYF.

The chain joins TRBV19 to TRBJ1-5; perhaps TRBD1 as D (5 bases). Trimming removed 5 bases from V and 0 bases from J, with 17 bases in between. The CDR3 is 17 amino acids. The V gene's germline CDR1 is LNHDA and CDR2 SQIVND (reference sequence). CDR3 sequence reads: CASSPPGGDYSNQPQHF. The CDR3 region has the DNA TGTGCCAGTAGTCCCCCGGGGGGAGATTATAGCAATCAGCCCCAGCATTTT.

The chain joins TRBV4-1 to TRBJ2-1; the match to TRBD2 covers 9 bases. The CDR3 length is 19 residues. Germline V gene data show CDR1 as MGHRA and CDR2 as YSYEKL. Trimming cost V 0 bases and J 4 bases; bases outside gene matches: 13. CDR3 sequence reads: CASSQDLAGALGLYNEQFF. The CDR3 DNA reads as TGCGCCAGCAGCCAAGATTTAGCGGGGGCCCTTGGGCTTTACAATGAGCAGTTCTTC.

The chain joins TRBV11-2 to TRBJ2-7, with 7 bases aligning to TRBD1. The germline V gene encodes CDR1 SGHAT and CDR2 FQNNGV. V shed 2 bases, J shed 1 base, and the junction held 2 bases outside the gene matches. The CDR3 length is 14 residues. As DNA, the CDR3 is TGTGCCAGCAGCTTAAGGGACAGTTCCTACGAGCAGTACTTC. Its translation is CASSLRDSSYEQYF.